This entry features one TCR beta chain sequence. The antigen is not known. The sequenced template was cDNA made from the entire isolated RNA. The average output of naive, central memory and regulatory T cell samples was roughly 3.6 million reads. Here immunoSEQ multiplex PCR was the method, and the copy in TCRdb shows in-frame clones only, minus some. This sample carries under 950,000 clones, 15% to 20% of them seen once, and the ten largest clones take 0.02% to 0.025%. This sample stems from a study of beta chain features in type 1 diabetes. Study-wide findings and caveats: The naive, central memory and Treg TCRB repertoires showed an apparent similarity that was greater among patients than among healthy donors. Moderate yet significant TCRB CDR3 shortening was seen in Type 1 diabetes patients in all four CD4+ subsets.

CDR1 and CDR2 (germline): SNHLY, FYNNEI. The V gene end was trimmed by 3 bases and the J gene end by 1 base; junction bases not matched to a gene: 3. CDR3 size: 14 residues. Purity (above 98%) was reached by all sorted populations. Sequences were obtained from naive CD4+ T cells from blood. This receptor was obtained from a woman aged 18-29 years in good health. The rearrangement uses TRBV2 and TRBJ2-7; 7 positions match TRBD1. Written as DNA, the CDR3 is TGTGCCAGCAGTGATCTGGGACAGTCCTACGAGCAGTACTTC. Translated: CASSDLGQSYEQYF.